These 17 T cell receptor beta chains were all obtained from the same sample, sequenced in a study of shared clonotypes between healthy human individuals. Produced via immunoSEQ multiplex PCR; TCRdb's table is partial and in-frame only. The sample has fewer than 1.6 million clones, approximately 98.5% seen once; the top ten hold approximately 0.4%. The material sequenced was naive CD4+ T cells sorted from blood. The subset was: CD45RA+ positively selected. These receptors came from a man aged 30-40 years in good health.

V and J are TRBV9 and TRBJ1-4, with D maybe TRBD1 (5 bases). Per the germline V gene, CDR1 is SGDLS and CDR2 is YYNGEE. The CDR3 has 14 amino acids. V lost 2 bases to trimming and J lost 6 bases, with 11 bases between them. In DNA, the CDR3 is TGTGCCAGCAGCGTTCAGGGAAGGGATGAAAAACTGTTTTTT. Amino acids: CASSVQGRDEKLFF.

The count of this clone is one. The V and J genes are TRBV10-3 and TRBJ1-1; D gene ambiguous. Germline V gene lookup returns CDR1 ENHRY and CDR2 SYGVKD. The CDR3 has 14 amino acids. Trimming cost V 7 bases and J 1 base, with 13 bases left between them. CDR3 region: CAITATGPNTEAFF. DNA of the CDR3: TGTGCCATCACAGCTACCGGGCCGAACACTGAAGCTTTCTTT.

V usage is TRBV5-1 and J usage is TRBJ2-1; 10 bases fit TRBD1. V shed 7 bases, J shed 5 bases, and the junction held 9 bases outside the gene matches. The length of the CDR3 is 15 residues. CDR1 is SGHRS, CDR2 YFSETQ, per germline. CDR3 DNA: TGCGCCAGCGGACAGTTTGGGACAGGGGACAATGAGCAGTTCTTC. Encoded protein: CASGQFGTGDNEQFF.

This clone appeared once. J is TRBJ2-1 and V is TRBV5-1; 9 nucleotides line up with TRBD1. This CDR3 comprises 14 residues. The trim removed 0 bases at V and 14 bases at J, leaving 9 bases unmatched. Germline lookup yields CDR1 SGHRS and CDR2 YFSETQ. The CDR3 loop is CASSLEVGQGVKFF. In DNA form, the CDR3 reads TGCGCCAGCAGCTTGGAGGTGGGACAGGGAGTAAAGTTCTTC.

CDR3 DNA: TGTGCCAGCATGATAGACCTGAACACTGAAGCTTTCTTT. This gives the protein CASMIDLNTEAFF. The chain employs TRBV11-2 and TRBJ1-1; D remains ambiguous. V dropped 7 bases and J dropped 0 bases, with 9 bases sitting between them. The CDR3 consists of 13 residues. CDR1 and CDR2 (germline): SGHAT, FQNNGV.

V usage is TRBV7-9 and J usage is TRBJ2-3; D remains unclear. The CDR3 is 13 residues long. The V gene lost 4 bases and the J gene lost 4 bases, with 9 bases spanning the gap. Germline V CDR1 and CDR2: SEHNR, FQNEAQ (reference sequence). CDR3 amino acids: CASSSIVADTQYF. As DNA, the CDR3 is TGTGCCAGCAGCTCGATTGTGGCAGATACGCAGTATTTT.

This clone was recorded only once. V and J are TRBV19 and TRBJ1-5; D remains ambiguous. Trimming cost V 1 base and J 11 bases, with 9 bases left between them. The germline gives CDR1 LNHDA, CDR2 SQIVND (reference sequence). The CDR3 covers 12 residues. CDR3 residues: CASSIVGVSQHF. CDR3 in DNA: TGTGCCAGTAGTATAGTTGGTGTGTCCCAGCATTTT.

Written as DNA, the CDR3 is TGCGCCAGCAGCCAAGTAGGGGACAGGGAGCGGGAGCTGTTTTTT. Residues: CASSQVGDRERELFF. The rearrangement joins TRBV4-3 to TRBJ2-2; 9 bases are shared with TRBD1. Losses at the gene ends were 1 base for V and 9 bases for J; bases not matched to a gene: 6. From germline, CDR1 is LGHNA and CDR2 YSLEER. The CDR3 is 15 residues long.

The gene calls are TRBV6-1 and TRBJ2-1; D is perhaps TRBD2 (6 bases). The CDR3 is 16 residues long. V lost 2 bases and J 4 bases, leaving 15 bases between the germline ends. Germline loops: CDR1 MNHNS, CDR2 SASEGT. CDR3 region: CASSEQSSGWYNEQFF. The DNA for the CDR3 is TGTGCCAGCAGTGAACAGAGTAGCGGATGGTACAATGAGCAGTTCTTC.

The V call is TRBV25-1, the J call TRBJ2-3, with D possibly matching TRBD1 (6 bases). CDR1 is MGHDK, CDR2 SYGVNS, per germline. V shed 6 bases and J shed 2 bases, with 12 bases lying between them. The CDR3 length is 14 residues. CDR3 amino acids: CASSPDSFTDTQYF. CDR3 nucleotides: TGTGCCAGCAGCCCGGACAGTTTCACAGATACGCAGTATTTT.

This clone was detected once. The chain recombines TRBV19 with TRBJ1-5; 10 nucleotides agree with TRBD1. The CDR3 runs 17 residues. The germline V gene has CDR1 LNHDA and CDR2 SQIVND (reference sequence). The V and J ends lost 6 bases and 1 base, in that order; junction bases with no gene match: 9. CDR3 nucleotide sequence: TGTGCCAGTAGAGGTGGGACAGGGGTCGTAAGCAATCAGCCCCAGCATTTT. It translates to CASRGGTGVVSNQPQHF.

The chain is built from TRBV6-1 and TRBJ1-1; weak D call: TRBD1 (6 bases). The CDR3 is 13 amino acids. V lost 10 bases and J lost 0, with 12 bases in between. The V gene's germline CDR1 is MNHNS and CDR2 SASEGT. The CDR3 DNA reads TGTGCCACAGGACAGAAAATGAACACTGAAGCTTTCTTT. It translates to CATGQKMNTEAFF.

In this sample, this clone turned up once. V is TRBV9 and J is TRBJ1-3; 7 bases are a match to TRBD1. V was clipped by 3 bases and J by 4 bases; unmatched bases: 10. The CDR3 loop spans 16 amino acids. CDR1 SGDLS and CDR2 YYNGEE come from the germline V gene. CDR3 sequence reads: CASSASTGVLGNTIYF. The CDR3 DNA is TGTGCCAGCAGCGCTTCAACAGGGGTATTAGGAAACACCATATATTTT.

This chain joins TRBV5-1 and TRBJ2-1; D possibly matches TRBD1 or TRBD2 (5 bases each). CDR1 and CDR2 from the germline V gene are SGHRS and YFSETQ. This CDR3 is built from 14 residues. Trimming stripped 3 bases from V and 6 bases from J, with 13 bases between. CDR3 amino acids: CASSSGTTANEQFF. CDR3 coding DNA: TGCGCCAGCAGCTCCGGGACCACAGCCAATGAGCAGTTCTTC.

The rearrangement links TRBV10-3 to TRBJ1-5, with TRBD1 matching over 8 bases. Germline V gives CDR1 ENHRY, CDR2 SYGVKD. V lost 6 bases and J lost 5; bases outside the gene matches: 6. This CDR3 is 14 amino acids long. In nucleotides, the CDR3 is TGTGCCATCAGAAATGACAGGGGTGATCAGCCCCAGCATTTT. The encoded protein is CAIRNDRGDQPQHF.

Here the CDR3 reads CASSEIGTGSTGELFF. The DNA for the CDR3 is TGTGCCAGCAGTGAAATTGGGACAGGGTCGACCGGGGAGCTGTTTTTT. This chain connects TRBV6-1 to TRBJ2-2; TRBD1 matches at 9 bases. V was pared by 2 bases and J by 5 bases, with 6 bases of the junction left unmatched. Germline CDR1 reads MNHNS; CDR2 reads SASEGT. The CDR3 sequence is 16 residues long.

The chain is built from TRBV19 and TRBJ1-4, with D possibly TRBD1 on 5 matching bases. The CDR3 is 17 amino acids. The V end lost 4 bases, the J end lost 0 bases, and 15 bases lay between the germline ends. The germline CDR1 and CDR2 sequences are LNHDA and SQIVND (reference sequence). CDR3 in DNA: TGTGCCAGTAGTACGAGGGACGGATTTGCAACTAATGAAAAACTGTTTTTT. Translation gives CASSTRDGFATNEKLFF.